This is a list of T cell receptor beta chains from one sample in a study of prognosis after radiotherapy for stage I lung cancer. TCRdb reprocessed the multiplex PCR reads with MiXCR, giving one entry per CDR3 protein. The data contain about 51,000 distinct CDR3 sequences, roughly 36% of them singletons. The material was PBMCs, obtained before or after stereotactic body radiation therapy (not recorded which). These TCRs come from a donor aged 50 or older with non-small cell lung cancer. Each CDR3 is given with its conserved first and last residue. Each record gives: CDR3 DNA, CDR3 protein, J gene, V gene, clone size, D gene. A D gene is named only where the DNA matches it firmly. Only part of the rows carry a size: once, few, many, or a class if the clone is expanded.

CDR3 DNA: TGCAGTGCTAGAGATCGTCAGCGGGCAGATACGCAGTATTTT; CDR3 protein: CSARDRQRADTQYF; J gene: TRBJ2-3; V gene: TRBV20-1; clone size: many; D gene: .
CDR3 DNA: TGCGCCAGCAGCCGCGAAAGGACTAGCGGGAGTTATGAGCAGTTCTTC; CDR3 protein: CASSRERTSGSYEQFF; J gene: TRBJ2-1; V gene: TRBV5-1; clone size: .; D gene: TRBD2
CDR3 DNA: TGTGCCAGCAGCTTGTATTATAGTGACGAGCAGTACTTC; CDR3 protein: CASSLYYSDEQYF; J gene: TRBJ2-7; V gene: TRBV5-6; clone size: many; D gene: .
CDR3 DNA: TGTGCCAGCAGCCGGGGGACTAGCGGTAGGAGCTCCTACGAGCAGTACTTC; CDR3 protein: CASSRGTSGRSSYEQYF; J gene: TRBJ2-7; V gene: TRBV5-4; clone size: many; D gene: TRBD2
CDR3 DNA: TGTGCCAGCAGCCCTAGGACTAATACAGATACGCAGTATTTT; CDR3 protein: CASSPRTNTDTQYF; J gene: TRBJ2-3; V gene: TRBV9; clone size: .; D gene: .
CDR3 DNA: TGTGCCAGCAGCGTAAGGCCCAGGGACACCAGGGAATACGAGCAGTACTTC; CDR3 protein: CASSVRPRDTREYEQYF; J gene: TRBJ2-7; V gene: TRBV9; clone size: once; D gene: .
CDR3 DNA: TGTGCCAGCAGTTACTCGCGCCTAGCCAAAAACATTCAGTACTTC; CDR3 protein: CASSYSRLAKNIQYF; J gene: TRBJ2-4; V gene: TRBV6-5; clone size: many; D gene: .
CDR3 DNA: TGTGCCAGCAGCGAGGGACTAGCGGACCTCTACGAGCAGTACTTC; CDR3 protein: CASSEGLADLYEQYF; J gene: TRBJ2-7; V gene: TRBV5-6; clone size: many; D gene: TRBD2
CDR3 DNA: TGTGCCAGCAGCTTGGTACCAGGGGGAGATCAGCCCCAGCATTTT; CDR3 protein: CASSLVPGGDQPQHF; J gene: TRBJ1-5; V gene: TRBV5-4; clone size: many; D gene: TRBD1
CDR3 DNA: TGCGCCAGCAGCTTGGGGGCAACCAATGAGCAGTTCTTC; CDR3 protein: CASSLGATNEQFF; J gene: TRBJ2-1; V gene: TRBV5-1; clone size: many; D gene: .
CDR3 DNA: TGTGCCAGCAGTCCACAGGGGGGGACGAGAGGCTACACCTTC; CDR3 protein: CASSPQGGTRGYTF; J gene: TRBJ1-2; V gene: TRBV28; clone size: many; D gene: TRBD1
CDR3 DNA: TGTGCCAGCAGCCTGCCTCTAGCTGGCGCTAATGAGCAGTTCTTC; CDR3 protein: CASSLPLAGANEQFF; J gene: TRBJ2-1; V gene: TRBV5-4; clone size: many; D gene: .
CDR3 DNA: TGTGCCAGTAGTTTGCGGACAGGGGGCACAGATACGCAGTATTTT; CDR3 protein: CASSLRTGGTDTQYF; J gene: TRBJ2-3; V gene: TRBV19; clone size: many; D gene: TRBD1
CDR3 DNA: TGTGCCAGCATCTCTACTAGCGGGAGGTCCACCGGGGAGCTGTTTTTT; CDR3 protein: CASISTSGRSTGELFF; J gene: TRBJ2-2; V gene: TRBV9; clone size: .; D gene: TRBD2
CDR3 DNA: TGTGCCAGCAGCTCTGACAGGGTGACGACTGAAGCTTTCTTT; CDR3 protein: CASSSDRVTTEAFF; J gene: TRBJ1-1; V gene: TRBV12-3/TRBV12-4; clone size: many; D gene: TRBD1
CDR3 DNA: TGTGCCAGCAGGACGTGGAGGAACACTGAAGCTTTCTTT; CDR3 protein: CASRTWRNTEAFF; J gene: TRBJ1-1; V gene: TRBV6-1; clone size: many; D gene: .
CDR3 DNA: TGTGCCAGCAGTGCGTTTGGCGTCAGAAAGTATCGTGGTGACACCGGGGAGCTTTTTTTT; CDR3 protein: CASSAFGVRKYRGDTGELFF; J gene: TRBJ2-2; V gene: TRBV28; clone size: once; D gene: .
CDR3 DNA: TGTGCCGCGATAGGGGTTCTGGATTCACCCCTCCACTTT; CDR3 protein: CAAIGVLDSPLHF; J gene: TRBJ1-6; V gene: TRBV6-1; clone size: many; D gene: .
CDR3 DNA: TGTGCCACCAGTGATCGACCCAGGGGCAGACTGTTTTTT; CDR3 protein: CATSDRPRGRLFF; J gene: TRBJ1-4; V gene: TRBV24-1; clone size: many; D gene: .
CDR3 DNA: TGTGCCAGCAGCTTCGGTCTAGCTAACACCGGGGAGCTGTTTTTT; CDR3 protein: CASSFGLANTGELFF; J gene: TRBJ2-2; V gene: TRBV5-6; clone size: many; D gene: .
CDR3 DNA: TGCAGTGCTAGAGACCAAACTCGTGACGGGGGGCCGGGGGAGCAGTACTTC; CDR3 protein: CSARDQTRDGGPGEQYF; J gene: TRBJ2-7; V gene: TRBV20-1; clone size: .; D gene: .
CDR3 DNA: TGTGCCTGGAGTGTACAGGGATACGAGCAGTACTTC; CDR3 protein: CAWSVQGYEQYF; J gene: TRBJ2-7; V gene: TRBV30; clone size: many; D gene: .
CDR3 DNA: TGTGCCAGCAGTGAGGTGGACTTCCGCACAGATACGCAGTATTTT; CDR3 protein: CASSEVDFRTDTQYF; J gene: TRBJ2-3; V gene: TRBV2; clone size: many; D gene: .
CDR3 DNA: TGTGCCTGGACAGGGGCTAGTACCCGGAACACCATATATTTT; CDR3 protein: CAWTGASTRNTIYF; J gene: TRBJ1-3; V gene: TRBV30; clone size: many; D gene: .
CDR3 DNA: TGTGCCAACAGCCCCAACCGACTAGCGGAAAACACCGGGGAGCTGTTTTTT; CDR3 protein: CANSPNRLAENTGELFF; J gene: TRBJ2-2; V gene: TRBV7-2; clone size: .; D gene: TRBD2
CDR3 DNA: TGTGCCAGCAGCTCCATCGCGGGGGGGCCCACTGAAGCTTTCTTT; CDR3 protein: CASSSIAGGPTEAFF; J gene: TRBJ1-1; V gene: TRBV7-9; clone size: .; D gene: .
CDR3 DNA: TGTGCCAGCAGCGTAAGCGGGACAGGGGGTCGCGAAGCTTTCTTT; CDR3 protein: CASSVSGTGGREAFF; J gene: TRBJ1-1; V gene: TRBV9; clone size: many; D gene: TRBD1
CDR3 DNA: TGCGCCAGCAGCCAAGATTACATCAGGGGGCGCAAAGAAAAACTGTTTTTT; CDR3 protein: CASSQDYIRGRKEKLFF; J gene: TRBJ1-4; V gene: TRBV4-3; clone size: many; D gene: TRBD1
CDR3 DNA: TGTGCCACCAGTGATCGGGACTGGAGTAGGGATACGCAGTATTTT; CDR3 protein: CATSDRDWSRDTQYF; J gene: TRBJ2-3; V gene: TRBV24-1; clone size: many; D gene: .
CDR3 DNA: TGCGCCAGCAGCTTAGGGGAGGGGGAGCAGTACTTC; CDR3 protein: CASSLGEGEQYF; J gene: TRBJ2-7; V gene: TRBV5-1; clone size: many; D gene: TRBD2
CDR3 DNA: TGTGCCAGCAGCTTAGCGCCCCACGGGACTAGAAACTACGAGCAGTACTTC; CDR3 protein: CASSLAPHGTRNYEQYF; J gene: TRBJ2-7; V gene: TRBV7-6; clone size: many; D gene: TRBD2
CDR3 DNA: TGTGCCAGCAGTCCCCGGCCTAGCGCCTACAATGAGCAGTTCTTC; CDR3 protein: CASSPRPSAYNEQFF; J gene: TRBJ2-1; V gene: TRBV6-1; clone size: many; D gene: .
CDR3 DNA: TGCGCCAGCAGCTTGCAAGGGGGGGAGCAAGAGACCCAGTACTTC; CDR3 protein: CASSLQGGEQETQYF; J gene: TRBJ2-5; V gene: TRBV5-1; clone size: many; D gene: .
CDR3 DNA: TGTGCTAGTGGTCAGCGGGAGGGTCCCTACGAGCAGTACTTC; CDR3 protein: CASGQREGPYEQYF; J gene: TRBJ2-7; V gene: TRBV12-5; clone size: .; D gene: TRBD2
CDR3 DNA: TGTGCCGGCAGCTTGGCTAGCGGGAGCTACAATGAGCAGTTCTTC; CDR3 protein: CAGSLASGSYNEQFF; J gene: TRBJ2-1; V gene: TRBV5-4; clone size: .; D gene: TRBD2
CDR3 DNA: TGTGCCAGCTGCTACCGGACCGGGGCTGAAGCTTTCTTT; CDR3 protein: CASCYRTGAEAFF; J gene: TRBJ1-1; V gene: TRBV12-3/TRBV12-4; clone size: many; D gene: .
CDR3 DNA: TGTGCCAGCAGTTACTTCCGGACAGGGGGCGGGGAGCTGTTTTTT; CDR3 protein: CASSYFRTGGGELFF; J gene: TRBJ2-2; V gene: TRBV6-5; clone size: medium-sized; D gene: TRBD1
CDR3 DNA: TGCAGTCCACGTGTCCTGACAGTGGGGAGAGATGGCTACACCTTC; CDR3 protein: CSPRVLTVGRDGYTF; J gene: TRBJ1-2; V gene: TRBV20-1; clone size: .; D gene: .
CDR3 DNA: TGTGCCAGCAGTGATCCGGGAGGCACGAACACCGGGGAGCTGTTTTTT; CDR3 protein: CASSDPGGTNTGELFF; J gene: TRBJ2-2; V gene: TRBV6-1; clone size: many; D gene: TRBD2
CDR3 DNA: TGTGCCAGCAGTCCCTGGTGGCAGGGGTATGGCTACACCTTC; CDR3 protein: CASSPWWQGYGYTF; J gene: TRBJ1-2; V gene: TRBV28; clone size: .; D gene: .
CDR3 DNA: TGTGCCAGCAGCTTCCGGGCCTTCGACTACAATGAGCAGTTCTTC; CDR3 protein: CASSFRAFDYNEQFF; J gene: TRBJ2-1; V gene: TRBV7-2; clone size: .; D gene: .
CDR3 DNA: TGTGCCAGCCTGGATTCGAACACCGGGGAGCTGTTTTTT; CDR3 protein: CASLDSNTGELFF; J gene: TRBJ2-2; V gene: TRBV6-1; clone size: .; D gene: .
CDR3 DNA: TGTGCCAGCAGTTACTCGCAGGGGACCTACGAGCAGTACTTC; CDR3 protein: CASSYSQGTYEQYF; J gene: TRBJ2-7; V gene: TRBV6-5; clone size: many; D gene: .
CDR3 DNA: TGTGCCAGCAGTTTAGCGGGGGTAAAGGGCACTGAAGCTTTCTTT; CDR3 protein: CASSLAGVKGTEAFF; J gene: TRBJ1-1; V gene: TRBV28; clone size: many; D gene: .
CDR3 DNA: TGCAGTGCTACCTCCGGGACTAGCGGGGATATGCTAGCGGCAGATACGCAGTATTTT; CDR3 protein: CSATSGTSGDMLAADTQYF; J gene: TRBJ2-3; V gene: TRBV20-1; clone size: many; D gene: TRBD2